This entry lists 30 T cell receptor beta chains sequenced from one sample in a study of naive and memory T cell subsets. The sample's treatment: skin biopsy from PPD injection site in Mantoux-positive individual. An oligonucleotide containing a UMI was ligated to the 3' end of TCR cDNA. Ligated cDNA underwent four rounds of PCR with nested alpha and beta constant region primers and SP2. TCRdb fed the UMI-ligation and nested PCR reads into MiXCR, producing one record per CDR3 protein. This table has about 30,000 distinct CDR3 sequences, 6.5% to 8% appearing once. Sequences were derived from skin, sampled from a tuberculin skin test site. These receptor sequences come from an adult in good health.

This clonotype counts as medium-sized. The J gene is TRBJ2-7, the V gene TRBV2, with D perhaps given as TRBD1 or TRBD2 (5 bases each). Trimming left V 2 bases short and J 4 bases short, with 12 bases between. In germline, CDR1 is SNHLY, CDR2 FYNNEI. This CDR3 region has 14 residues. The CDR3 DNA is TGTGCCAGCAGTGAACAGGGAGATGGGTACGAGCAGTACTTC. Amino acid sequence: CASSEQGDGYEQYF.

The sample holds a few counts of this clonotype. The rearrangement uses TRBV12-3 or TRBV12-4 and TRBJ2-5, with D possibly being TRBD2 (6 bases). The CDR3 contains 12 residues. V lost 6 bases, J lost 7 bases, and 12 bases lay in between. As DNA, the CDR3 is TGTGCCAGCAGGGGAGGTCGAGGGACCCAGTACTTC. Protein sequence: CASRGGRGTQYF.

This clonotype came up many times. The chain joins TRBV11-3 to TRBJ2-1; 10 nucleotides line up with TRBD2. This CDR3 has 15 amino acids. Trimming at V came to 2 bases and at J to 6 bases, leaving 4 bases not matched to a gene. Germline CDR1 reads SGHNT; CDR2 reads YENEEA. In DNA, the CDR3 is TGTGCCAGCAGCTTAAGAAGCGGGGGGGGCAATGAGCAGTTCTTC. This gives the protein CASSLRSGGGNEQFF.

This clonotype showed up many times. This chain joins TRBV2 and TRBJ2-4; D is perhaps TRBD2 (6 bases). V was shortened by 7 bases and J by 7 bases, with 17 bases between the two germline ends. This CDR3 contains 14 residues. The germline gives CDR1 SNHLY, CDR2 FYNNEI. The CDR3 spells CASKGTGVDNIQYF. DNA of the CDR3: TGTGCCAGCAAAGGAACGGGGGTCGATAACATTCAGTACTTC.

Many counts were recorded for this clonotype. The chain uses TRBV20-1 and TRBJ2-3, with D possibly matching TRBD1 (6 bases). The V gene's germline CDR1 is DFQATT and CDR2 SNEGSKA (reference sequence). With 5 bases removed from V and 9 bases from J, the gap between germline ends came to 33 bases. CDR3 size: 18 residues. Written as DNA, the CDR3 is TGCAGTGCTGTAGTCGTCAGGGGCGAATCTAGTGGGTTGGGAACGCAGTATTTT. Translation: CSAVVVRGESSGLGTQYF.

There are many counts of this clonotype. This sequence joins TRBV7-9 and TRBJ2-5; D not certain. Trimming removed 2 bases from V and 1 base from J, with 11 bases in between. The CDR3 has 15 residues. Germline V gene data show CDR1 as SEHNR and CDR2 as FQNEAQ (reference sequence). The CDR3 nucleotides read TGTGCCAGCAGCTTATCGGCCAGCTTCCAAGAGACCCAGTACTTC. It translates to CASSLSASFQETQYF.

This clonotype has a count of ten or more. The junction departs from the called germline gene at one end, perhaps through a read error. The chain is built from TRBV3-1 and TRBJ2-7, with TRBD2 matching 10 bases. The CDR3 is made up of 13 amino acids. Germline V gives CDR1 LGHDT, CDR2 YNNKEL (reference sequence). CDR3 DNA: TGTGCCAGCAGCCAAGCGCCTAGCGGGGGCTGGGACTTC. The encoded protein is CASSQAPSGGWDF.

This clonotype came up a few times. This chain uses TRBV12-3 or TRBV12-4 with TRBJ2-3; D gene ambiguous. Trimming removed 5 bases from V and 4 bases from J, with 13 bases in between. The CDR3 spans 14 residues. DNA for the CDR3: TGTGCCAGCAGTCCGGCCAGTGGCCCAGATACGCAGTATTTT. Amino acid sequence: CASSPASGPDTQYF.

This clonotype was seen many times. The chain is built from TRBV29-1 and TRBJ1-5; possible D gene TRBD1, 5 bases. Per the germline V gene, CDR1 is SQVTM and CDR2 is ANQGSEA. CDR3 length: 12 amino acids. The V end was cut by 4 bases, the J end by 13 bases, with 17 bases between. Here the CDR3 reads CSVVGGSREQHF. For the CDR3, the DNA is TGCAGCGTTGTCGGAGGTAGCAGGGAGCAGCATTTT.

In its sample, this clonotype is medium-sized. This chain joins TRBV7-2 and TRBJ2-4; 11 bases match TRBD2. Germline V CDR1 and CDR2: SGHTA, FQGNSA. After removal of 7 bases from V and 4 bases from J, the junction contained 3 bases not matched to a gene. CDR3 length equals 14 residues. The CDR3 DNA sequence: TGTGCCAGCAACCTAGCGGGGGGTAAAAACATTCAGTACTTC. Residues: CASNLAGGKNIQYF.

This clonotype was picked up many times. The chain is built from TRBV29-1 and TRBJ2-3, with D possibly matching TRBD1 (6 bases). The CDR3 is made up of 13 amino acids. The germline CDR1 and CDR2 sequences are SQVTM and ANQGSEA. Trimming took 4 bases from V and 2 from J, leaving 10 bases between them. DNA of the CDR3: TGCAGCGTTGGAGGGGACAACACAGATACGCAGTATTTT. It yields the protein CSVGGDNTDTQYF.

This clonotype was picked up many times. This rearrangement joins TRBV24-1 to TRBJ2-1; D is unresolved. Germline V gene data show CDR1 as KGHDR and CDR2 as SFDVKD. The V end was cut by 4 bases, the J end by 9 bases, with 6 bases between. This CDR3 has 11 residues. The CDR3 loop is CATSDGFEQFF. The CDR3 DNA follows: TGTGCCACCAGTGACGGGTTTGAGCAGTTCTTC.

This clonotype was found many times. The rearrangement joins TRBV3-1 to TRBJ2-5; 10 nucleotides match TRBD2. Germline values: CDR1 LGHDT, CDR2 YNNKEL (reference sequence). This CDR3 has 16 residues. V gave up 5 bases and J gave up 1 base; unmatched junction bases: 7. In nucleotides, the CDR3 is TGTGCCAGCAGCGAGGGGACTAGCGTGGGCCAAGAGACCCAGTACTTC. This codes for CASSEGTSVGQETQYF.

This clonotype was seen at least ten times. The rearrangement links TRBV9 to TRBJ1-5; D ambiguous. This CDR3 spans 15 amino acids. The germline V and J ends were trimmed by 0 bases and 3 bases, with 10 bases remaining between them. Germline CDR1 reads SGDLS; CDR2 reads YYNGEE. DNA of the CDR3: TGTGCCAGCAGCGTAGGGCCAAGCCACAATCAGCCCCAGCATTTT. Translation gives CASSVGPSHNQPQHF.

This clonotype was found a few times. The chain has TRBV5-6 and TRBJ2-1, with D hard to call. Germline V gene sequence: CDR1 SGHDT, CDR2 YYEEEE. This CDR3 is built from 16 residues. V gave up 5 bases and J gave up 8 bases, with 23 bases separating them. As DNA, the CDR3 is TGTGCCAGCAGAGACGCCGGGTACCCCTTAATATATGAGCAGTTCTTC. Its protein is CASRDAGYPLIYEQFF.

Only a few counts were recorded for this clonotype. The J gene is TRBJ2-7, the V gene TRBV27; 7 nucleotides align to TRBD2. The CDR3 totals 15 residues. With V trimmed by 5 bases and J by 3 bases, 10 bases remained unmatched. Germline V gene data show CDR1 as MNHEY and CDR2 as SMNVEV (reference sequence). The CDR3 is CASSDQRGLGYEQYF. CDR3 sequence (DNA): TGTGCCAGCAGTGACCAGCGGGGCTTGGGCTACGAGCAGTACTTC.

This clonotype has a count of ten or more. V usage is TRBV5-1 and J usage is TRBJ2-1, with D tentatively TRBD1 (7 bases). This CDR3 region has 13 residues. Trimming removed 7 bases from V and 7 bases from J, with 15 bases in between. CDR1 is SGHRS and CDR2 is YFSETQ in the germline V gene. The CDR3 sequence is CASVQGGTNEQFF. CDR3 coding DNA: TGCGCCAGCGTCCAGGGGGGCACGAATGAGCAGTTCTTC.

There are many counts of this clonotype. The V call is TRBV5-1, the J call TRBJ1-4, with a possible D match to TRBD1 (5 bases). Per germline, CDR1 SGHRS and CDR2 YFSETQ. The CDR3 is made up of 13 amino acids. Trimming took 3 bases from V and 7 from J, leaving 10 bases between them. CDR3 sequence: CASSWDVGEKLFF. CDR3 DNA sequence: TGCGCCAGCAGCTGGGACGTAGGTGAAAAACTGTTTTTT.

This clonotype showed up many times. This chain uses TRBV20-1 with TRBJ1-6; D is possibly TRBD1 (5 bases). Germline loops: CDR1 DFQATT, CDR2 SNEGSKA (reference sequence). The CDR3 runs 16 residues. Trimming took off 1 base at V and 0 bases at J, with 10 bases between the two ends. The CDR3: CSARGEGSSYNSPLHF. The CDR3 bases are TGCAGTGCTAGAGGGGAGGGGAGCTCCTATAATTCACCCCTCCACTTT.

This clonotype has just a few counts. This chain uses TRBV21-1 with TRBJ2-7; the DNA was not used to check the table's D call, TRBD2. TRBV21-1 is a documented pseudogene. The CDR3 length is 17 residues. Here the CDR3 DNA reads TGTGCCAGCAGCCCTCGATATGGGTGGGCCGCTCTTTACGAGCAGTACTTC. Translating gives CASSPRYGWAALYEQYF.

The chain is built from TRBV4-1 and TRBJ1-1; the D is unclear. The germline gives CDR1 MGHRA, CDR2 YSYEKL. This CDR3 comprises 15 residues. Trimming took 0 bases from V and 1 from J, leaving 9 bases between them. DNA for the CDR3: TGCGCCAGCAGCCAAGATTCTGGTTGGAACACTGAAGCTTTCTTT. Protein sequence: CASSQDSGWNTEAFF.

As to this clonotype: One end of the junction varies from germline; a read error may be responsible. The rearrangement joins TRBV20-1 to TRBJ2-1, with 7 nucleotides matching TRBD2. This CDR3 is 15 amino acids long. Germline values: CDR1 DFQATT, CDR2 SNEGSKA (reference sequence). CDR3 residues: CSARDLLATLNERFF. As DNA, the CDR3 is TGCAGTGCTAGAGATCTACTAGCGACTCTCAATGAGCGGTTCTTC.

This clonotype was counted only a few times. This chain uses TRBV5-1 with TRBJ1-2; D is possibly TRBD1 (5 bases). There are 13 residues in the CDR3. CDR1 and CDR2 (germline): SGHRS, YFSETQ. Deletions cut 8 bases from V and 4 bases from J, with 15 bases between. The CDR3 here is CASTDRVGYGYTF. DNA of the CDR3: TGCGCCAGTACCGACAGAGTCGGCTATGGCTACACCTTC.

The chain recombines TRBV29-1 with TRBJ2-3; tentatively, D is TRBD2 (5 bases). The CDR3 runs 17 residues. V dropped 3 bases and J dropped 4 bases, with 23 bases sitting between them. Germline V lookup: CDR1 SQVTM, CDR2 ANQGSEA. The CDR3 sequence is CSVDSMRARKLPDTQYF. CDR3 bases: TGCAGCGTTGACTCTATGCGGGCGAGGAAACTCCCAGATACGCAGTATTTT.

This clonotype was seen a handful of times. The chain combines TRBV5-6 with TRBJ1-1; D possibly corresponds to TRBD1 (6 bases). The CDR3 runs to 15 residues. V dropped 5 bases and J dropped 2 bases, with 16 bases sitting between them. CDR1 is SGHDT, CDR2 YYEEEE, per germline. CDR3 region: CASRWTDRLNTEAFF. DNA for the CDR3: TGTGCCAGCAGGTGGACAGACAGACTTAACACTGAAGCTTTCTTT.

There are many counts of this clonotype. CDR3 nucleotides: TGCAGTGCCCCAATGGGGACTAAGCGGGGGGCTAACACCGGGGAGCTGTTTTTT. Amino acids: CSAPMGTKRGANTGELFF. The J gene is TRBJ2-2, the V gene TRBV20-1, with 9 positions matching TRBD2. This CDR3 region has 18 residues. Per the germline V gene, CDR1 is DFQATT and CDR2 is SNEGSKA (reference sequence). The ends lost 6 bases at V and 2 bases at J; junction bases unmatched: 16.

The CDR3 is CASSPPPSGGNNEQFF. The CDR3 coding sequence is TGTGCCAGTAGTCCACCTCCGTCGGGCGGGAACAATGAGCAGTTCTTC. J is TRBJ2-1 and V is TRBV19; the D gene is possibly TRBD2 (6 bases). The germline V and J ends were trimmed by 5 bases and 5 bases, with 19 bases remaining between them. Germline CDR1 is LNHDA and CDR2 is SQIVND (reference sequence). This CDR3 comprises 16 residues. The whole variable domain, remainder taken from reference TRBV19 and TRBJ2-1, is DGGITQSPKYLFRKEGQNVTLSCEQNLNHDAMYWYRQDPGQGLRLIYYSQIVNDFQKGDIAEGYSVSREKKESFPLTVTSAQKNPTAFYLCASSPPPSGGNNEQFFGPGTRLTVL.

This clonotype was recorded at least ten times. V usage is TRBV6-5 and J usage is TRBJ2-1, with 10 bases that match TRBD1. V lost 5 bases to trimming and J lost 16 bases; unmatched junction nucleotides: 8. Germline CDR1 and CDR2: MNHEY and SVGAGI. The CDR3 totals 12 residues. CDR3 nucleotides: TGTGCCAGCAGTACTGGGGGGGACAGGGGATTCTTC. Protein sequence: CASSTGGDRGFF.

This clonotype was seen many times. The chain couples TRBV7-2 to TRBJ2-5, with no clear D. Germline CDR1 SGHTA, CDR2 FQGNSA. The CDR3 totals 12 residues. The ends were cut back, 5 bases at V and 5 bases at J, with 9 bases in the middle. CDR3 region: CASSPYTETQYF. Here the CDR3 DNA reads TGTGCCAGCAGCCCCTACACGGAGACCCAGTACTTC.

This clonotype was recorded many times. The rearrangement joins TRBV7-9 to TRBJ2-5; D is uncertain. This CDR3 region has 13 residues. The V and J ends lost 3 bases and 1 base respectively, with 6 bases between them. Germline CDR1 and CDR2: SEHNR and FQNEAQ (reference sequence). The CDR3 DNA reads as TGTGCCAGCAGCTTCCGCACCCAAGAGACCCAGTACTTC. Translation gives CASSFRTQETQYF.